These T cell receptor beta chains were read from a single sample in a study of CD8+ T cells in alopecia areata. Sequenced by immunoSEQ multiplex PCR; TCRdb stores in-frame clones only, minus some. Altogether fewer than 200,000 clones are present, around 60% being singletons, with the ten largest covering about 15%. The material sequenced was CD4+ T cells sorted from blood, taken at week 0. These receptors all stem from a human donor with alopecia areata. CDR3s leave out the opening cysteine and the closing phenylalanine or tryptophan. Each record gives: clone size, V gene, D gene, CDR3 protein. The D gene is left open where the match is weak. Clone size is shown for a subset of rows, as once, few, many or a class of expanded clone.

.	TRBV7-6	TRBD2	ASSPGGYEQY
.	TRBV15	.	ATSRDLSVTEAF
few	TRBV6-6	.	ASSPNPGVRETQY
.	TRBV10-3	.	AISESRGLGYGYT
few	TRBV5-1	.	ASRDPRHRDQKWVGSGANVLT
.	TRBV14	TRBD1	ASSAWTGPGNTIY
.	TRBV4-1	.	ASSPAATNEKLF
.	TRBV7-2	.	ASSLGGYTQY
.	TRBV30	.	AWSALLTADTDTQY
.	TRBV30	.	AWSGWETQY
.	TRBV7-9	.	ASSLANMNTEAF
.	TRBV30	.	AWSHQGGTQY
.	TRBV10-3	.	AISEGTQPRAF
.	TRBV28	.	ASSPGQGNYGYT
.	TRBV7-2	.	ASSTQTNSGELF
.	TRBV30	.	AYASGNTIY
.	TRBV5-1	.	ASSVEGSKNTEAF
.	TRBV7-9	TRBD1	ASSRETGGIGNQPQH
.	TRBV7-9	.	ASSSGGGRTDTQY
.	TRBV11-3	TRBD1	ASSPTWGQGQSPLH
.	TRBV6-1	.	ASSGGGVGNTIY
.	TRBV9	.	ASSAQGNYGYT
.	TRBV13	TRBD2	ASSQEPSGFNEQF
many	TRBV29-1	TRBD1	SVEGTATNEKLF
.	TRBV29-1	TRBD1	SVGGTGTNSPLH
.	TRBV5-1	.	ASSLAQGPQETQY
few	TRBV29-1	TRBD1	STSSGGARTEQF
.	TRBV30	.	AWGELGPEAF
.	TRBV7-8	TRBD2	ASSLPGAGGPQF
few	TRBV5-1	.	ASSLLQGGNTEAF
.	TRBV7-3	.	ASGSQGNTEAF
.	TRBV7-8	.	ASSMTGNTEAF
.	TRBV6-5	.	ASSSTPRTQY
.	TRBV4-1	TRBD1	ASSPRDRGRGEQF
.	TRBV5-1	.	ASSTHYEQY
.	TRBV5-1	.	ASSLDPGTSYEQY
.	TRBV4-2	.	ASSQHFARGDTQY
.	TRBV6-1	.	ASRPGLETDTQY
.	TRBV4-1	TRBD2	ASSQEGLAGWNEQF
.	TRBV10-3	TRBD2	AIGEYQRGHFMDTQY
.	TRBV15	.	ATSSGRGGSSNQPQH
.	TRBV30	TRBD1	AWRTQGLRGYT
.	TRBV30	TRBD1	AWSRDRGQPGYQPQH
.	TRBV6-5	.	ASSYSSQAKETQY
.	TRBV6-6	TRBD1	ASRKVAGQNNYGYT
.	TRBV30	TRBD1	AWSRTGSNQPQH
few	TRBV2	TRBD1	ASTRQGANTGELF
.	TRBV27	TRBD1	ASSLGTGGSGELF
few	TRBV25-1	.	ASSDSRQIYSNQPQH
.	TRBV5-5	TRBD2	ASSRTSSTDTQY